The sequence of this TCR beta chain was determined in a study of T cells expressing NK-cell markers (TCRdb year 2020). A note on the overall study: Seven to nine donors provided sorted CD3+CD56+NKG2C+, CD3+CD56+NKG2C- and CD3+CD56-NKG2C+ T-cell subsets, whose TCR beta-chain repertoires were profiled. Seven of the eight sequenced donors were HCMV-seropositive and one was HCMV-seronegative. All eight donors whose samples were sequenced were randomly selected healthy volunteers, three of them men and five women. Illumina HiSeq 2000/2500, MiSeq or NextSeq was used to sequence libraries as 2 x 150 bp reads.

About this clonotype itself: Its binding antigen is unknown.

Sequencing instrument: Illumina HiSeq 2000. TCR beta cDNA libraries were made by 5'RACE template switching that added a universal primer site and unique molecular identifiers. Priming for cDNA synthesis came from the TCR beta constant segment, and two successive PCR amplification steps followed. Regarding the original processing steps: MIGEC handled demultiplexing of the reads and grouping by UMI, while MiTCR was used to assemble and quantify clonotypes. To remove erroneous sequences, TCR cDNA sequences were retained only when supported by two or more reads. Downstream repertoire analysis used the tcR package, and clonotypes were matched across fractions by CDR3 nucleotide sequence plus V segment. Antigen specificity was annotated against VDJdb with VDJmatch, allowing one amino acid substitution in CDR3. With the reads reprocessed by TCRdb, a single entry stands for each CDR3 protein sequence and no DNA is reported. For this entry, the V and J calls and clone size follow TCRdb and not the study's own pipeline. The table held for this sample gives hundreds of thousands of distinct CDR3 sequences. The ten largest clones capture 5.2% of the sample.

A commercial ELISA kit detecting HCMV-specific IgG in serum was used to determine HCMV serostatus. Ficoll density gradient centrifugation was used to isolate peripheral blood mononuclear cells from blood. The CDR3 goes from the cysteine to the phenylalanine over 16 residues. No nucleotide data were recorded. CDR1 and CDR2, looked up from the germline V gene, are SGHAT and FQNNGV. Beyond this particular receptor, the publication reports: Whether the expanded NKG2C-expressing T cell clones were specific for HCMV antigens remained unclear. In roughly 6 donors, the dominant CD3+CD56+NKG2C+ clonotypes were found to rank among the top 10 CD8+ clonotypes and to make up 1.0-7.0% of CD8+ T cells. Those dominant clonotypes were again the most abundant among CD3+CD56-NKG2C+ cells in several donors, at about 28.3-60.1%.

The rearrangement joined TRBV11-2 to TRBJ2-3; TCRdb picks TRBD2, but there is no DNA to check that call. This clonotype was sampled from a man aged 18-70 years in good health. The sample consisted of blood T cells: a sorted CD56 or NKG2C T cell subset, CD4+ or CD8+ T cells, or bulk PBMC T cells (not recorded which). The CDR3 corresponds to CASRTGLAGGRNTQYF.